These T cell receptor beta chains were read from a single sample in a study of blood T cell repertoires in COVID-19. Profiled with immunoSEQ multiplex PCR; TCRdb holds only in-frame clones, not every one. The sample yields roughly 14,000 clones, about 81% seen once. Input material: peripheral blood. All receptors come from an elderly man with active or convalescent COVID-19. CDR3s include the opening cysteine and the closing phenylalanine or tryptophan. A D gene is named only where the DNA matches it firmly. The size of a clone is reported for some rows only, either as once, few or many, or as a class for expanded clones.

D gene,clone size,CDR3 length,J gene,V gene,CDR3 protein,CDR3 DNA
NA,few,16,TRBJ1-2,TRBV6-2/TRBV6-3,CASSLLGTGLSYGYTF,TGTGCCAGCAGCCTACTCGGGACTGGGCTAAGCTATGGCTACACCTTC
NA,few,15,TRBJ1-3,TRBV2,CASSVADYSGNTIYF,TGTGCCAGCAGTGTCGCGGATTACTCTGGAAACACCATATATTTT
NA,NA,16,TRBJ1-6,TRBV11-2,CASSGMAGARNSPLHF,TGTGCCAGCAGCGGGATGGCGGGGGCGCGGAATTCACCCCTCCACTTT
NA,NA,13,TRBJ2-5,TRBV24-1,CATSDGGRETQYF,TGTGCCACCAGTGATGGCGGTAGAGAGACCCAGTACTTC
TRBD1,NA,15,TRBJ1-5,TRBV18,CASSLGTGATQPQHF,TGTGCCAGCTCATTGGGGACAGGGGCGACGCAGCCCCAGCATTTT
NA,NA,15,TRBJ2-3,TRBV7-9,CASSLSTGATDTQYF,TGTGCCAGCAGCTTATCGACAGGAGCCACCGATACGCAGTATTTT
TRBD2,NA,13,TRBJ2-5,TRBV12-3/TRBV12-4,CASSNGLAETQYF,TGTGCCAGCAGTAACGGACTAGCGGAGACCCAGTACTTC
NA,NA,16,TRBJ1-6,TRBV6-2/TRBV6-3,CASSYSGQSGNSPLHF,TGTGCCAGCAGTTACTCAGGACAGTCTGGGAATTCACCCCTCCACTTT
NA,NA,15,TRBJ1-5,TRBV19,CASSILGEGNQPQHF,TGTGCCAGTAGTATTTTGGGTGAGGGCAATCAGCCCCAGCATTTT
TRBD1,few,16,TRBJ2-5,TRBV11-1,CASSMLPGGLAETQYF,TGTGCCAGCAGCATGCTCCCAGGGGGCTTGGCTGAGACCCAGTACTTC
TRBD1,NA,14,TRBJ2-7,TRBV6-1,CASSEWTGLYEQYF,TGTGCCAGCAGTGAATGGACAGGGCTGTACGAGCAGTACTTC
TRBD1,NA,13,TRBJ1-2,TRBV5-5,CASSLGQSYGYTF,TGTGCCAGCAGCCTGGGACAGAGCTATGGCTACACCTTC
NA,NA,15,TRBJ1-5,TRBV15,CATSRDPGGNQPQHF,TGTGCCACCAGCAGAGATCCAGGGGGCAATCAGCCCCAGCATTTT
TRBD2,NA,17,TRBJ2-7,TRBV5-8,CASSSPSPGGPSYEQYF,TGTGCCAGCAGCTCGCCCAGTCCGGGAGGACCCTCCTACGAGCAGTACTTC
NA,NA,18,TRBJ2-6,TRBV5-4,CASSLAGALLSGANVLTF,TGTGCCAGCAGCCTCGCAGGGGCCCTTCTTTCTGGGGCCAACGTCCTGACTTTC
NA,few,13,TRBJ2-1,TRBV7-8,CASSLDRYNEQFF,TGTGCCAGCAGCTTGGACAGATACAATGAGCAGTTCTTC
TRBD2,NA,13,TRBJ2-7,TRBV2,CASCKYLAGEEYF,TGTGCCAGCTGTAAATATCTAGCGGGGGAAGAGTACTTC
NA,once,15,TRBJ2-5,TRBV6-5,CASSYGQGGQETQYF,TGTGCCAGCAGTTACGGACAGGGAGGGCAAGAGACCCAGTACTTC
TRBD1,NA,22,TRBJ2-4,TRBV7-3,CASSLIWGPRDSQYLAKNIQYF,TGTGCCAGCAGCTTAATATGGGGGCCACGGGACAGTCAGTACTTAGCCAAAAACATTCAGTACTTC
NA,once,15,TRBJ1-5,TRBV6-1,CASSERKDGDQPQHF,TGTGCCAGCAGTGAACGTAAGGACGGGGATCAGCCCCAGCATTTT
NA,NA,16,TRBJ2-7,TRBV19,CASSISSGGSFYEQYF,TGTGCCAGTAGTATTAGTAGCGGTGGTAGTTTCTACGAGCAGTACTTC
TRBD1,NA,17,TRBJ1-6,TRBV5-1,CASSNGTGLVPNSPLHF,TGCGCCAGCAGCAACGGGACAGGCCTCGTCCCCAATTCACCCCTCCACTTT
NA,NA,19,TRBJ1-4,TRBV19,CASSPRRQDESGTNEKLFF,TGTGCCAGTAGTCCTCGACGACAGGACGAGTCCGGAACTAATGAAAAACTGTTTTTT
NA,NA,15,TRBJ1-4,TRBV4-1,CASSHPEGGNEKLFF,TGCGCCAGCAGCCACCCCGAGGGAGGGAATGAAAAACTGTTTTTT
TRBD1,NA,16,TRBJ1-5,TRBV4-3,CASSQDPQGESQPQHF,TGCGCCAGCAGCCAAGACCCACAGGGGGAGAGTCAGCCCCAGCATTTT
TRBD1,NA,13,TRBJ1-1,TRBV30,CAWSRGQSGEAFF,TGTGCCTGGAGTAGGGGGCAGTCGGGTGAAGCTTTCTTT
TRBD1,NA,14,TRBJ1-6,TRBV3-1/TRBV3-2,CASSQGQPNSPLHF,TGTGCCAGCAGCCAGGGACAGCCTAATTCACCCCTCCACTTT
NA,NA,16,TRBJ1-3,TRBV13,CASSSTFGGERNTIYF,TGTGCCAGCAGCTCCACGTTCGGGGGTGAGAGAAACACCATATATTTT
NA,NA,19,TRBJ2-7,TRBV23-1,CASSQKVMLSPGTRNEQYF,TGCGCCAGCAGTCAAAAAGTAATGTTAAGCCCCGGGACACGGAACGAGCAGTACTTC
NA,NA,15,TRBJ1-2,TRBV5-1,CASSSGGGPSDGYTF,TGCGCCAGCAGCTCCGGGGGGGGCCCATCGGATGGCTACACCTTC
TRBD1,once,15,TRBJ1-6,TRBV7-2,CASSLTGSTNSPLHF,TGTGCCAGCAGCTTGACAGGGAGCACTAATTCACCCCTCCACTTT
TRBD2,NA,15,TRBJ2-5,TRBV28,CASSNAGGRGETQYF,TGTGCCAGCAGTAACGCGGGGGGCCGGGGAGAGACCCAGTACTTC
NA,NA,14,TRBJ2-7,TRBV11-2,CASSLGTGQPVQYF,TGTGCCAGCAGCTTAGGTACTGGGCAGCCGGTTCAGTACTTC
NA,NA,16,TRBJ1-1,TRBV11-2,CASSLIIGTPNTEAFF,TGTGCCAGCAGCCTGATTATCGGGACACCGAACACTGAAGCTTTCTTT
TRBD1,NA,18,TRBJ2-5,TRBV5-1,CASSLALQGARTQETQYF,TGCGCCAGCAGCTTGGCCCTCCAGGGGGCGCGTACTCAAGAGACCCAGTACTTC
NA,NA,14,TRBJ1-3,TRBV7-9,CASSFSGFGNTIYF,TGTGCCAGCAGCTTCTCAGGGTTTGGAAACACCATATATTTT
NA,few,15,TRBJ2-1,TRBV7-2,CASSLSGLSYNEQFF,TGTGCCAGCAGCTTAAGTGGCCTCTCCTACAATGAGCAGTTCTTC
NA,few,16,TRBJ1-3,TRBV4-1,CASSQERTVSGNTIYF,TGCGCCAGCAGCCAAGAGCGAACCGTCTCTGGAAACACCATATATTTT
TRBD1,few,15,TRBJ1-2,TRBV2,CASSEARQGGRGYTF,TGTGCCAGCAGTGAAGCGAGACAGGGAGGTCGGGGCTACACCTTC
NA,NA,13,TRBJ1-2,TRBV7-2,CAGSASSGVGYTF,TGTGCCGGCAGCGCCTCCTCAGGGGTAGGCTACACCTTC
TRBD1,NA,15,TRBJ1-6,TRBV5-1,CASSLGTGNNSPLHF,TGCGCCAGCAGCTTGGGGACAGGGAATAATTCACCCCTCCACTTT
NA,NA,17,TRBJ2-7,TRBV7-6,CASSSEMGRGPPYEQYF,TGTGCCAGCAGCTCCGAAATGGGCAGGGGTCCGCCCTACGAGCAGTACTTC
TRBD1,few,15,TRBJ1-1,TRBV6-6,CASGGQGNMNTEAFF,TGTGCCAGCGGGGGACAGGGTAACATGAACACTGAAGCTTTCTTT
TRBD2,NA,18,TRBJ2-2,TRBV11-2,CASSPGGSGGPNTGELFF,TGTGCCAGCAGCCCCGGGGGGAGCGGGGGGCCGAACACCGGGGAGCTGTTTTTT
TRBD1,NA,14,TRBJ1-1,TRBV2,CATSPGQLNTEAFF,TGTGCCACATCACCGGGACAGCTCAACACTGAAGCTTTCTTT
TRBD1,once,18,TRBJ2-4,TRBV6-2/TRBV6-3,CASSYSRTGDGSKNIQYF,TGTGCCAGCAGTTACTCCCGGACAGGGGATGGGTCCAAAAACATTCAGTACTTC
TRBD2,once,15,TRBJ2-1,TRBV6-2/TRBV6-3,CASSRPGLVIYEQFF,TGTGCCAGCAGCCGCCCGGGACTAGTTATCTATGAGCAGTTCTTC
TRBD1,NA,18,TRBJ1-5,TRBV28,CASSSVGPSTGPHQPQHF,TGTGCCAGCAGTTCCGTAGGGCCCTCGACAGGGCCGCATCAGCCCCAGCATTTT
NA,NA,16,TRBJ1-3,TRBV28,CASSFKTGDSGNTIYF,TGTGCCAGCAGTTTCAAGACAGGTGACTCTGGAAACACCATATATTTT
NA,few,12,TRBJ1-3,TRBV2,CASSPAGNTIYF,TGTGCCAGCAGTCCCGCGGGAAACACCATATATTTT
NA,NA,16,TRBJ2-5,TRBV11-2,CASSLEGQGSQETQYF,TGTGCCAGCAGCTTAGAGGGGCAGGGAAGCCAAGAGACCCAGTACTTC
TRBD1,NA,18,TRBJ2-6,TRBV7-2,CASRRSGTGVSGANVLTF,TGTGCCAGCAGACGATCCGGGACAGGGGTCTCTGGGGCCAACGTCCTGACTTTC
TRBD2,NA,17,TRBJ2-5,TRBV7-3,CASSLIGTSGGQETQYF,TGTGCCAGCAGCTTAATAGGAACTAGCGGGGGGCAAGAGACCCAGTACTTC
TRBD1,NA,17,TRBJ1-4,TRBV7-6,CASSLGLRGPANEKLFF,TGTGCCAGCAGCTTGGGACTCAGGGGGCCAGCTAATGAAAAACTGTTTTTT
NA,NA,14,TRBJ1-6,TRBV19,CASSTDGGDSPLHF,TGTGCCAGTAGTACGGACGGAGGGGATTCACCCCTCCACTTT
TRBD1,NA,14,TRBJ1-1,TRBV6-5,CASSPSRGRTEAFF,TGTGCCAGCAGCCCCAGCAGGGGGCGAACTGAAGCTTTCTTT
NA,NA,11,TRBJ2-1,TRBV5-3,CAIDGGNEQFF,TGTGCCATTGACGGGGGCAATGAGCAGTTCTTC